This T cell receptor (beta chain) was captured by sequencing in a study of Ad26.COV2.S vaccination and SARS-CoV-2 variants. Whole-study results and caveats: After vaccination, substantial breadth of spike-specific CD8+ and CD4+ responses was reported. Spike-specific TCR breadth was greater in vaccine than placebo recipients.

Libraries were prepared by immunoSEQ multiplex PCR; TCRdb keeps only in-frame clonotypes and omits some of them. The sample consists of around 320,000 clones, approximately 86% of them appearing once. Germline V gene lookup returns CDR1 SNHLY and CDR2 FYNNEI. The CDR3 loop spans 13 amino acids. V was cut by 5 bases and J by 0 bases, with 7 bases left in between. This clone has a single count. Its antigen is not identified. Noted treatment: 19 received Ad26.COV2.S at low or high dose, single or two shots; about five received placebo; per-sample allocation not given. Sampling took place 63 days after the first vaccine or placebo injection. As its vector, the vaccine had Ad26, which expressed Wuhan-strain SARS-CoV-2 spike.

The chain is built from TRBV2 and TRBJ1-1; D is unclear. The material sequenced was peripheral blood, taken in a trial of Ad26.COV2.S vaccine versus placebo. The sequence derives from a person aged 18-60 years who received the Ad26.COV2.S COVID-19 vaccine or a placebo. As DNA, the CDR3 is TGTGCCAGCAGTTACAGCATGAACACTGAAGCTTTCTTT. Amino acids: CASSYSMNTEAFF.